The 5 T cell receptor beta chains below all came from one sample that was sequenced in a study of identical twins. TCRdb re-called the 5' RACE reads with MiXCR, one entry per CDR3 protein. The repertoire includes around 340,000 distinct CDR3 sequences, roughly 9% of them detected once, and 8% to 10% sits in the top ten. The sequenced material came from naive T cells sorted from blood. These receptors were taken from a woman aged 45 to 65 in good health.

The rearrangement uses TRBV24-1 and TRBJ2-3; D possibly uses TRBD1 or TRBD2 (7 bases each). This CDR3 comprises 17 residues. Germline-derived CDR1 and CDR2 are KGHDR and SFDVKD. Deletions cut 9 bases from V and 2 bases from J, with 23 bases between. CDR3 protein: CATAPKGRGRNTDTQYF. The CDR3 region has the DNA TGTGCCACCGCGCCTAAGGGGAGGGGGCGCAACACAGATACGCAGTATTTT.

The rearrangement joins TRBV30 to TRBJ2-3; D uncertain. The CDR3 totals 13 residues. Trimming left V 2 bases short and J 1 base short, with 7 bases between. Germline V CDR1 and CDR2: GTSNPN, SVGIG (reference sequence). CDR3 DNA sequence: TGTGCCTGGAGTCTAGTTGGCACAGATACGCAGTATTTT. Residues: CAWSLVGTDTQYF.

This clonotype was picked up many times. The CDR3 DNA sequence: TGCGCCAGCAGCTTGCTGAGAGTTGAAGAGACCCAGTACTTC. Translating gives CASSLLRVEETQYF. The genes are TRBV5-1 and TRBJ2-5; D call uncertain. Germline V lookup: CDR1 SGHRS, CDR2 YFSETQ. The CDR3 runs to 14 residues. V was cut by 1 base and J by 3 bases, with 10 bases left in between.

This clonotype was found a few times. The chain couples TRBV12-5 to TRBJ2-1; D unclear. Trimming took 9 bases from V and 9 from J, leaving 12 bases between them. CDR3 length equals 11 residues. Per the germline V gene, CDR1 is LGHNT and CDR2 is FRNRAP. The DNA of the CDR3 is TGTGCTAGCGTGGGTTTCGGTGAGCAGTTCTTC. This translates into CASVGFGEQFF.

This clonotype was found many times. V usage is TRBV27 and J usage is TRBJ2-5; tentative D call: TRBD2 (6 bases). The CDR3 contains 17 residues. Germline V CDR1 and CDR2: MNHEY, SMNVEV (reference sequence). Trimming shortened V by 5 bases and J by 2 bases, and 21 bases separated the two germline ends. In nucleotides, the CDR3 is TGTGCCAGCAGTCCCCTCCCCCTAGCGAATCGACAAGAGACCCAGTACTTC. Amino acids: CASSPLPLANRQETQYF.